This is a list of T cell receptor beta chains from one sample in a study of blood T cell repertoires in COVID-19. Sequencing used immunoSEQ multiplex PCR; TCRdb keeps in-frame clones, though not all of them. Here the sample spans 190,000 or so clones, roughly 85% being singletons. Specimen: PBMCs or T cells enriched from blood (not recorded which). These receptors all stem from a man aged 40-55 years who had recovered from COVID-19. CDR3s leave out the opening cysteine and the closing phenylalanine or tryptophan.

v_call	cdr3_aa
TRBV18	ASSPDSYQPQH
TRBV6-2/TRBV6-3	ASSLTSGNTGELF
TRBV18	ASSLRGYNEKLF
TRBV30	AWRSTSGSGEQF
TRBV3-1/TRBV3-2	ASSQVSGSFIEQY
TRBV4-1	ATSPTGAFGEKLF
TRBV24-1	ATGTGDNQPQH
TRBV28	ASSLLNQPQH
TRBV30	AWSVWGGTGELF
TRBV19	ASSTLSGSGYEQY
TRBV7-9	ASSSLRTSGSTDTQY
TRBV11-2	ASSLTGSNTGELF
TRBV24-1	ATSDLYSNQPQH
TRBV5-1	ASISFGGRGYGYT
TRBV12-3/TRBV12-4	ASSLPGGYGYT
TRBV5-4	ASSSDRIEKNIQY
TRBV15	ATSREPSRAYEQY
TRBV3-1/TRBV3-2	ASSRTGVGTEAF
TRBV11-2	ASSFFYGNTEAF
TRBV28	ASNFNRDSSYEQY
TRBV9	ASSVAPEWRATSPLH
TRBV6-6	AVDRGAVGELF
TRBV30	AWSGRESTYEQY
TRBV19	ASSMSRITNYGYT
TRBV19	ASSTPPGTYLNEQF
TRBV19	ASFPQGAPRTGELF
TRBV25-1	ASSEEGGFGDTQY
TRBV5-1	ASSLEQGRRQY
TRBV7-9	ASSPGTGAREQF
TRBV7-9	ASSPPRQGESPYEQY
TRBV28	ASSHGTGAGIYEQY
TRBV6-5	ASMGSAGAAGELF
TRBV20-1	SASSASGVYEQY
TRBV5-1	ASSLGQVNTEAF
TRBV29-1	SVGYEYSEQY
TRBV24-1	ATSDLYSNQPQH
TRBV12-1	AADEGGLHTDTQY
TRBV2	ASTREGPNTQY